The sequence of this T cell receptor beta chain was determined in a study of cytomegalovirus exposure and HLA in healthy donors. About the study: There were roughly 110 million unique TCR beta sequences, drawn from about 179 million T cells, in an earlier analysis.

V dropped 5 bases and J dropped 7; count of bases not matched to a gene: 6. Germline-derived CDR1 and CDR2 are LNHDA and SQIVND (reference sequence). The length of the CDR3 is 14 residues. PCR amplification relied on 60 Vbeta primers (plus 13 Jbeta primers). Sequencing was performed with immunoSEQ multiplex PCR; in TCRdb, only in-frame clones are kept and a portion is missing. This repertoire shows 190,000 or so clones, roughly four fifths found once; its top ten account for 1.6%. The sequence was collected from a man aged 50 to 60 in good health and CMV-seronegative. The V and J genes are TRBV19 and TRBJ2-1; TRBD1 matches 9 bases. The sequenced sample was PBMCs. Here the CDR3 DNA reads TGTGCCAGTAGTTTAAGGACAGGGGTGAATGAGCAGTTCTTC. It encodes CASSLRTGVNEQFF.